Presented here are 22 T cell receptor beta chains from one specimen sequenced in a study of blood T cell repertoires in COVID-19. Sequencing was performed with immunoSEQ multiplex PCR; in TCRdb, only in-frame clones are kept and a portion is missing. In the table there are approximately 280,000 clones, roughly nine tenths of which are singletons. Material: PBMCs or T cells enriched from blood (not recorded which). Every receptor here comes from a woman between 40 and 55 years old who had recovered from COVID-19.

This clone was counted once. The V and J genes are TRBV28 and TRBJ1-5; D unresolved. Germline CDR1 MDHEN, CDR2 SYDVKM. There are 12 residues in the CDR3. Trimming stripped 8 bases from V and 4 bases from J, with 9 bases between. The CDR3 sequence: CASAKRNQPQHF. The CDR3 bases are TGTGCCAGCGCGAAGCGGAATCAGCCCCAGCATTTT.

This clone was detected a few times. CDR3 sequence reads: CASSRSGGGYTF. The CDR3 DNA is TGTGCCAGCAGCCGGAGTGGCGGCGGCTACACCTTC. The chain recombines TRBV3-1 (or the pseudogene TRBV3-2) with TRBJ1-2, with D uncertain. Trimming removed 4 bases at V and 8 bases at J, with 11 bases between. The germline CDR1 and CDR2 sequences are LGHDT and YNNKEL (reference sequence). The length of the CDR3 is 12 residues.

The V call is TRBV6-5, the J call TRBJ2-2; 7 nucleotides match TRBD2. V was pared by 8 bases and J by 6 bases, with 0 bases of the junction left unmatched. The CDR3 extends over 11 amino acids. Germline V gene sequence: CDR1 MNHEY, CDR2 SVGAGI. The CDR3 DNA follows: TGTGCCAGCCGGGAGGCCGGGGAGCTGTTTTTT. Translated: CASREAGELFF.

The V call is TRBV28, the J call TRBJ1-6, with D possibly TRBD1 on 5 matching bases. Germline lookup yields CDR1 MDHEN and CDR2 SYDVKM. There are 14 residues in the CDR3. Trimming removed 5 bases at V and 11 bases at J, with 16 bases between. The CDR3 DNA sequence: TGTGCCAGCAGTCCGGGAGGGGTAGCGACACCCCTCCACTTT. Translating gives CASSPGGVATPLHF.

J is TRBJ2-1 and V is TRBV29-1; 11 bases are shared with TRBD1. The junction had 7 bases not matched to a gene; V was cut back by 4 bases and J by 5 bases. The CDR3 contains 15 residues. The germline V gene has CDR1 SQVTM and CDR2 ANQGSEA. Here the CDR3 DNA reads TGCAGCGTTGGAAGGACAGGGGGCTTGGACAATGAGCAGTTCTTC. Translation gives CSVGRTGGLDNEQFF.

V is TRBV7-2 and J is TRBJ1-1; 9 nucleotides align to TRBD1. This CDR3 is built from 14 residues. The V and J ends lost 5 bases and 2 bases, in that order; junction bases with no gene match: 3. CDR1 is SGHTA and CDR2 is FQGNSA in the germline V gene. As DNA, the CDR3 is TGTGCCAGCAGCGGGGACAGGGCAAACACTGAAGCTTTCTTT. This translates into CASSGDRANTEAFF.

J is TRBJ2-7 and V is TRBV28; possibly TRBD1 for D (6 bases). V dropped 8 bases and J dropped 2 bases, with 7 bases sitting between them. The germline V gene encodes CDR1 MDHEN and CDR2 SYDVKM. The CDR3 runs 11 residues. CDR3 sequence: CASGGPYEQYF. Written as DNA, the CDR3 is TGTGCCAGCGGGGGCCCCTACGAGCAGTACTTC.

The chain employs TRBV4-3 and TRBJ1-6; 8 bases align to TRBD1. V lost 4 bases to trimming and J lost 9 bases; unmatched junction nucleotides: 8. Per the germline V gene, CDR1 is LGHNA and CDR2 is YSLEER. This CDR3 comprises 15 residues. The CDR3 DNA follows: TGCGCCAGCAGCCCGGACAGGGCGGAGGCTTCACCCCTCCACTTT. Protein product: CASSPDRAEASPLHF.

This chain connects TRBV2 to TRBJ2-3; D perhaps matches TRBD2 (5 bases). Trimming left V 7 bases short and J 4 bases short, with 9 bases between. The CDR3 is 12 residues long. Germline CDR1 is SNHLY and CDR2 is FYNNEI. CDR3 amino acids: CASNGNADTQYF. CDR3 nucleotides: TGTGCCAGCAACGGGAATGCAGATACGCAGTATTTT.

The chain couples TRBV10-3 to TRBJ2-1; 8 positions agree with TRBD1. Germline values: CDR1 ENHRY, CDR2 SYGVKD. This CDR3 spans 14 amino acids. V dropped 6 bases and J dropped 7; count of bases not matched to a gene: 8. CDR3 coding DNA: TGTGCCATCAGCGGAGACAGGGGAGAGAATGAGCAGTTCTTC. This gives the protein CAISGDRGENEQFF.

V is TRBV28 and J is TRBJ2-7; 9 bases align to TRBD1. CDR3 length equals 17 residues. After removal of 3 bases from V and 3 bases from J, the junction contained 12 bases not matched to a gene. Germline V gives CDR1 MDHEN, CDR2 SYDVKM. CDR3 protein: CASSFQARDRDNYEQYF. The CDR3 DNA follows: TGTGCCAGCAGTTTCCAAGCTAGGGACAGGGACAACTACGAGCAGTACTTC.

V and J are TRBV5-1 and TRBJ2-5; no reliable D call. CDR1 and CDR2 from the germline V gene are SGHRS and YFSETQ. The CDR3 totals 15 residues. Trimming removed 0 bases at V and 7 bases at J, with 16 bases between. CDR3 nucleotide sequence: TGCGCCAGCAGCTTGGAGAGTCCCCGGAGAGCGACCCAGTACTTC. Residues: CASSLESPRRATQYF.

The chain employs TRBV29-1 and TRBJ2-5; maybe TRBD1 (5 bases). V lost 5 bases and J lost 7, with 20 bases in between. The CDR3 is 14 amino acids. Germline loops: CDR1 SQVTM, CDR2 ANQGSEA. For the CDR3, the DNA is TGCAGCGTTAGTCTCCCTCGACAGAATCCGACCCAGTACTTC. Residues: CSVSLPRQNPTQYF.

The chain's CDR3 is CASSYSRGSGNRYEQYF. In nucleotides, the CDR3 is TGTGCCAGCAGTTACTCGAGGGGTAGCGGGAACCGGTACGAGCAGTACTTC. V gene TRBV6-2 or TRBV6-3 combines with J gene TRBJ2-7; 8 bases line up with TRBD2. J was trimmed by 4 bases and V by 0 bases; bases with no gene match: 11. The CDR3 extends over 17 amino acids. Per germline, CDR1 MNHEY and CDR2 SVGEGT.

In this sample, this clone turned up once. V is TRBV29-1 and J is TRBJ2-7; 8 bases are shared with TRBD1. CDR1 and CDR2 from the germline V gene are SQVTM and ANQGSEA. The CDR3 totals 15 residues. V lost 5 bases and J lost 3; bases outside the gene matches: 12. Here the CDR3 DNA reads TGCAGCGTTCGCATGAGACAGGGGACGGACTACGAGCAGTACTTC. Translated: CSVRMRQGTDYEQYF.

This chain links TRBV4-3 with TRBJ2-2; D is perhaps TRBD1 (6 bases). The CDR3 runs to 17 residues. CDR1 and CDR2 (germline): LGHNA, YSLEER. V dropped 1 base and J dropped 1 base, with 13 bases sitting between them. The CDR3, as DNA: TGCGCCAGCAGCCAAGCTCCACAGGGAAGGAACACCGGGGAGCTGTTTTTT. Amino acids: CASSQAPQGRNTGELFF.

This chain connects TRBV7-3 to TRBJ2-1; 15 positions agree with TRBD2. Per germline, CDR1 SGHTA and CDR2 FQGTGA. V dropped 1 base and J dropped 2; count of bases not matched to a gene: 3. CDR3 length: 18 residues. For the CDR3, the DNA is TGTGCCAGCAGCTTAAGGGGGACTAGCGGGAGGCCCTACAATGAGCAGTTCTTC. It is translated as CASSLRGTSGRPYNEQFF.

V is TRBV10-3 and J is TRBJ1-4; D possibly corresponds to TRBD1 (5 bases). Germline V CDR1 and CDR2: ENHRY, SYGVKD. Deletions cut 10 bases from V and 11 bases from J, with 17 bases between. The CDR3 runs 12 residues. In DNA, the CDR3 is TGTGCCACGGGGACTGAGAACGGGAAACTGTTTTTT. It encodes CATGTENGKLFF.

The rearrangement links TRBV19 to TRBJ2-3; a possible D gene is TRBD1 (5 bases). V was trimmed by 4 bases and J by 6 bases, leaving 11 bases between them. In germline, CDR1 is LNHDA, CDR2 SQIVND (reference sequence). The CDR3 runs to 13 residues. For the CDR3, the DNA is TGTGCCAGTAGTACAGGGCAATGGGATACGCAGTATTTT. This codes for CASSTGQWDTQYF.

The chain links TRBV7-9 to TRBJ2-5, with 8 bases fitting TRBD1. V lost 2 bases and J lost 5; bases outside the gene matches: 7. The CDR3 extends over 15 amino acids. Germline CDR1 is SEHNR and CDR2 is FQNEAQ (reference sequence). The CDR3 sequence is CASSLQGAPTETQYF. As DNA, the CDR3 is TGTGCCAGCAGCTTACAGGGGGCGCCCACCGAGACCCAGTACTTC.

The chain joins TRBV2 to TRBJ1-3; the D is unclear. Germline V gives CDR1 SNHLY, CDR2 FYNNEI. The CDR3 loop spans 13 amino acids. Trimming took off 7 bases at V and 3 bases at J, with 10 bases between the two ends. CDR3 nucleotides: TGTGCCAGCAACGGGGTGATTGGAAACACCATATATTTT. It encodes CASNGVIGNTIYF. The complete variable domain, with remaining parts taken from reference TRBV2 and TRBJ1-3, reads EPEVTQTPSHQVTQMGQEVILRCVPISNHLYFYWYRQILGQKVEFLVSFYNNEISEKSEIFDDQFSVERPDGSNFTLKIRSTKLEDSAMYFCASNGVIGNTIYFGEGSWLTVV.

The rearrangement uses TRBV7-2 and TRBJ1-5; no definite D call. Trimming shortened V by 4 bases and J by 6 bases, and 13 bases separated the two germline ends. Germline V gene sequence: CDR1 SGHTA, CDR2 FQGNSA. The CDR3 is 14 residues long. CDR3 nucleotides: TGTGCCAGCAGCTCTCTGGGAGGTAGTCAGCCCCAGCATTTT. Its protein product is CASSSLGGSQPQHF.